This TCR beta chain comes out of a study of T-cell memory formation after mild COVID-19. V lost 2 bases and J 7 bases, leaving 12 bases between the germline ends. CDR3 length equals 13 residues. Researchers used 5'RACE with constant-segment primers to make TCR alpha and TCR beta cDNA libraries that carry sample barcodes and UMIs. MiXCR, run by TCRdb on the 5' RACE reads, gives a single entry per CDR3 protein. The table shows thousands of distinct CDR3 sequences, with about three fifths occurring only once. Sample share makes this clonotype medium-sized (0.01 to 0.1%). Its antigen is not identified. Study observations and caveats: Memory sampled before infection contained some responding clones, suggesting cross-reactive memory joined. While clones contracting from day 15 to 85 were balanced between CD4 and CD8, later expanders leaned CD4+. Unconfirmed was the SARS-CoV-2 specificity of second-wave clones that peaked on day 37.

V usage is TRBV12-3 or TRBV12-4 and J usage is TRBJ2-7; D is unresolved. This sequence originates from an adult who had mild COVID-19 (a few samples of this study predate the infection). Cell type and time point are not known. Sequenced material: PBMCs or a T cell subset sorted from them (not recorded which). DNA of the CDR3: TGTGCCAGCAGTTTACGAAATCACTGGGAGCAGTACTTC. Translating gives CASSLRNHWEQYF.